The 20 T cell receptor beta chains below all came from one sample that was sequenced in a study of T cell responses to AZD1222 COVID-19 vaccine. This table comes from immunoSEQ multiplex PCR, and its TCRdb copy is limited to in-frame clones, with some not included. The data hold over 65,000 clones, with 85% to 90% observed a single time. The specimen was peripheral blood, collected on day 0 of AZD1222 vaccination. The receptors shown here come from an adult in good health.

This clone was counted once. V gene TRBV28 combines with J gene TRBJ2-1; the match to TRBD2 covers 8 bases. The CDR3 runs to 14 residues. V was clipped by 6 bases and J by 7 bases; unmatched bases: 8. Germline V CDR1 and CDR2: MDHEN, SYDVKM. The CDR3 bases are TGTGCCAGCAGGGGCAGCGGGAGTAGTAATGAGCAGTTCTTC. It codes for CASRGSGSSNEQFF.

In this sample, this clone turned up once. This chain joins TRBV6-1 and TRBJ1-1, with D hard to call. The germline CDR1 and CDR2 sequences are MNHNS and SASEGT. The CDR3 is 14 amino acids. V lost 2 bases and J 4 bases, leaving 11 bases between the germline ends. DNA for the CDR3: TGTGCCAGCAGTGAAAGGGAGCTAGTCACTGAAGCTTTCTTT. It encodes CASSERELVTEAFF.

The chain is built from TRBV3-1 (or the pseudogene TRBV3-2) and TRBJ2-7; 7 nucleotides match TRBD1. Germline V gene lookup returns CDR1 LGHDT and CDR2 YNNKEL (reference sequence). This CDR3 has 13 amino acids. Trimming took 4 bases from V and 11 from J; bases not matched to a gene: 11. CDR3 protein: CASSLRTGEVEYF. The CDR3, as DNA: TGTGCCAGCAGCCTCAGGACAGGTGAAGTTGAGTACTTC.

The V call is TRBV5-1, the J call TRBJ2-7; TRBD1 matches 11 bases. CDR3 length: 15 residues. The V gene's germline CDR1 is SGHRS and CDR2 YFSETQ. V gave up 0 bases and J gave up 4 bases; unmatched junction bases: 3. The DNA for the CDR3 is TGCGCCAGCAGCTTGGAGGGACAGGGGGTTTACGAGCAGTACTTC. This gives the protein CASSLEGQGVYEQYF.

V usage is TRBV7-2 and J usage is TRBJ1-5; D perhaps matches TRBD1 (5 bases). The germline V gene encodes CDR1 SGHTA and CDR2 FQGNSA. There are 15 residues in the CDR3. Trimming left V 4 bases short and J 1 base short, with 11 bases between. The CDR3 DNA is TGTGCCAGCAGCTCCAGAAGACAGAGCAATCAGCCCCAGCATTTT. Encoded protein: CASSSRRQSNQPQHF.

The chain combines TRBV19 with TRBJ2-2; D is possibly TRBD1 (5 bases). Trimming pared 1 base from V and 1 base from J, leaving 10 bases between. Germline-derived CDR1 and CDR2 are LNHDA and SQIVND (reference sequence). This CDR3 spans 16 amino acids. CDR3 bases: TGTGCCAGTAGTATAGGGGGCAGGGTGAACACCGGGGAGCTGTTTTTT. This sequence encodes CASSIGGRVNTGELFF. Variable domain in full (rest from reference TRBV19 and TRBJ2-2): DGGITQSPKYLFRKEGQNVTLSCEQNLNHDAMYWYRQDPGQGLRLIYYSQIVNDFQKGDIAEGYSVSREKKESFPLTVTSAQKNPTAFYLCASSIGGRVNTGELFFGEGSRLTVL.

This clone has just a few counts. The V gene is TRBV28, the J gene TRBJ2-5; 9 bases are shared with TRBD2. Trimming took 3 bases from V and 5 from J; bases not matched to a gene: 10. Germline V gene lookup returns CDR1 MDHEN and CDR2 SYDVKM. The CDR3 sequence is 16 residues long. CDR3 DNA: TGTGCCAGCAGTTTCGTCACCGGGACTAGCTGGGAGACCCAGTACTTC. It specifies CASSFVTGTSWETQYF.

This clone was detected only a few times. The rearrangement joins TRBV6-6 to TRBJ1-2, with D possibly matching TRBD1 (5 bases). Per germline, CDR1 MNHNY and CDR2 SVGAGI (reference sequence). V lost 10 bases and J 4 bases, leaving 22 bases between the germline ends. This CDR3 is 15 amino acids long. CDR3 DNA: TGTGCCACGTCAAGCCCTCCAACCGACAGCTATGGCTACACCTTC. Translating it yields CATSSPPTDSYGYTF.

The chain recombines TRBV19 with TRBJ2-7; 7 bases are shared with TRBD1. The junction had 2 bases not matched to a gene; V was cut back by 4 bases and J by 2 bases. CDR1 is LNHDA, CDR2 SQIVND, per germline (reference sequence). CDR3 length equals 13 residues. CDR3 protein: CASSNQGAYEQYF. The CDR3 DNA reads as TGTGCCAGTAGTAACCAGGGGGCCTACGAGCAGTACTTC.

CDR3 loop: CASHPTKNTEAFF. As DNA, the CDR3 is TGTGCCAGCCACCCGACTAAGAACACTGAAGCTTTCTTT. The chain links TRBV6-5 to TRBJ1-1; D uncertain. V dropped 8 bases and J dropped 1 base, with 11 bases sitting between them. Germline loops: CDR1 MNHEY, CDR2 SVGAGI. The CDR3 loop spans 13 amino acids.

This chain connects TRBV9 to TRBJ2-1, with unresolved D. The CDR3 runs to 14 residues. Germline lookup yields CDR1 SGDLS and CDR2 YYNGEE. V was pared by 2 bases and J by 4 bases, with 10 bases between. The CDR3 protein is CASSVRHLYNEQFF. The DNA of the CDR3 is TGTGCCAGCAGCGTCCGACACCTTTACAATGAGCAGTTCTTC. The full variable domain, rest sourced from reference TRBV9 and TRBJ2-1, is DSGVTQTPKHLITATGQRVTLRCSPRSGDLSVYWYQQSLDQGLQFLIQYYNGEERAKGNILERFSAQQFPDLHSELNLSSLELGDSALYFCASSVRHLYNEQFFGPGTRLTVL.

The chain uses TRBV6-2 or TRBV6-3 and TRBJ1-5; D not resolved. CDR1 MNHEY and CDR2 SVGEGT come from the germline V gene. Between the trimmed V and J ends, which lost 5 bases and 5 bases, there was a span of 10 bases. CDR3 length equals 13 residues. Written as DNA, the CDR3 is TGTGCCAGCAGTCCCGGACGGGATCAGCCCCAGCATTTT. Translating it yields CASSPGRDQPQHF.

The rearrangement uses TRBV19 and TRBJ1-1, with TRBD1 matching 7 bases. The V segment lost 9 bases and the J segment 4 bases; nucleotides outside the gene matches: 14. CDR1 LNHDA and CDR2 SQIVND come from the germline V gene (reference sequence). The CDR3 runs to 15 residues. The CDR3 protein is CASQTGRRTGTEAFF. The CDR3 DNA is TGTGCCAGCCAGACAGGGAGGCGAACGGGCACTGAAGCTTTCTTT.

V and J are TRBV7-2 and TRBJ2-7; 7 nucleotides agree with TRBD1. The CDR3 consists of 15 residues. The V gene end was trimmed by 5 bases and the J gene end by 0 bases; junction bases not matched to a gene: 7. Germline loops: CDR1 SGHTA, CDR2 FQGNSA. CDR3 sequence reads: CASSISGTVSYEQYF. As DNA, the CDR3 is TGTGCCAGCAGCATATCCGGGACAGTCTCCTACGAGCAGTACTTC. The full variable domain, its missing parts supplied by reference TRBV7-2 and TRBJ2-7, is GAGVSQSPSNKVTEKGKDVELRCDPISGHTALYWYRQSLGQGLEFLIYFQGNSAPDKSGLPSDRFSAERTGGSVSTLTIQRTQQEDSAVYLCASSISGTVSYEQYFGPGTRLTVT.

The chain recombines TRBV5-5 with TRBJ1-5; no firm D call. The germline gives CDR1 SGHKS, CDR2 YYEKEE (reference sequence). The CDR3 sequence is 13 residues long. The V and J ends lost 1 base and 2 bases respectively, with 4 bases between them. CDR3 protein: CASSLTRNQPQHF. The CDR3 nucleotides read TGTGCCAGCAGCTTGACCCGCAATCAGCCCCAGCATTTT.

The rearrangement links TRBV5-6 to TRBJ1-4; D perhaps matches TRBD1 (5 bases). V was pared by 4 bases and J by 7 bases, with 17 bases between. CDR1 is SGHDT and CDR2 is YYEEEE in the germline V gene. The CDR3 contains 15 residues. The CDR3 DNA reads TGTGCCAGCAGCCAAAATGGCAGGGCTGGTGAAAAACTGTTTTTT. Translation gives CASSQNGRAGEKLFF.

This clone appeared once. The rearrangement uses TRBV19 and TRBJ1-6; 8 bases match TRBD1. The CDR3 sequence is 13 residues long. Germline V gene lookup returns CDR1 LNHDA and CDR2 SQIVND (reference sequence). Trimming at V came to 8 bases and at J to 9 bases, leaving 6 bases not matched to a gene. CDR3 loop: CASQTGVGSPLHF. For the CDR3, the DNA is TGTGCCAGTCAGACAGGGGTCGGTTCACCCCTCCACTTT.

This chain connects TRBV6-1 to TRBJ1-2, with D hard to call. This CDR3 is built from 15 residues. Per the germline V gene, CDR1 is MNHNS and CDR2 is SASEGT. Trimming stripped 0 bases from V and 4 bases from J, with 12 bases between. The CDR3 nucleotides are TGTGCCAGCAGTGAAGCTTTCGGGCAGCCCTATGGCTACACCTTC. Encoded protein: CASSEAFGQPYGYTF.

This sequence joins TRBV5-4 and TRBJ2-7; a weak D match, TRBD1 (5 bases). Looked up from germline, CDR1 is SGHNT and CDR2 is YYREEE (reference sequence). The V end was cut by 0 bases, the J end by 6 bases, with 7 bases between. This CDR3 region has 12 residues. The CDR3 loop is CASSLEGIEQYF. The CDR3 region has the DNA TGTGCCAGCAGCTTGGAGGGGATCGAGCAGTACTTC.

This chain joins TRBV4-1 and TRBJ2-7; unclear D gene. The CDR3 totals 13 residues. V was cut by 2 bases and J by 4 bases, with 9 bases left in between. The germline CDR1 and CDR2 sequences are MGHRA and YSYEKL. CDR3 protein: CASSQSDGYEQYF. CDR3 DNA sequence: TGCGCCAGCAGCCAATCGGACGGATACGAGCAGTACTTC.